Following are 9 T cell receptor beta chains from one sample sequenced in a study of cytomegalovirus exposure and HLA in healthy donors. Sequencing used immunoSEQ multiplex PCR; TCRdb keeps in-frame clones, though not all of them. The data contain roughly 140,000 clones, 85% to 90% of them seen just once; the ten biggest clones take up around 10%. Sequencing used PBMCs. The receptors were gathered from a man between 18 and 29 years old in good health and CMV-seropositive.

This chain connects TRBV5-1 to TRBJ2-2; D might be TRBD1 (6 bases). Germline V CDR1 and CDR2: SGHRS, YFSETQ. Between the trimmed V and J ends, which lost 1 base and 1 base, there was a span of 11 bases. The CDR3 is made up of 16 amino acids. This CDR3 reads CASSLFQGRNTGELFF. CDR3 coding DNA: TGCGCCAGCAGCTTGTTCCAGGGGAGGAACACCGGGGAGCTGTTTTTT. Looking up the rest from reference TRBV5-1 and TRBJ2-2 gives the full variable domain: KAGVTQTPRYLIKTRGQQVTLSCSPISGHRSVSWYQQTPGQGLQFLFEYFSETQRNKGNFPGRFSGRQFSNSRSEMNVSTLELGDSALYLCASSLFQGRNTGELFFGEGSRLTVL.

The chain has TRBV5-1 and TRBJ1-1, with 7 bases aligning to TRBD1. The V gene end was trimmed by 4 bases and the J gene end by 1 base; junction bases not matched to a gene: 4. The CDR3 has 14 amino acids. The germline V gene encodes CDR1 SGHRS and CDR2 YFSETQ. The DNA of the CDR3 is TGCGCCAGCAGCCTCTGGGACAGGAACACTGAAGCTTTCTTT. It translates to CASSLWDRNTEAFF.

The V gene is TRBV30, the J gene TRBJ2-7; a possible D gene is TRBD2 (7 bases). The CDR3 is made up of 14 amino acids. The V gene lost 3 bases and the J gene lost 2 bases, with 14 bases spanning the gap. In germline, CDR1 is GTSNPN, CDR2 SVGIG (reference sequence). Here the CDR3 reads CAWRGGDITYEQYF. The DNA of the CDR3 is TGTGCCTGGAGGGGGGGGGACATCACCTACGAGCAGTACTTC.

Written as DNA, the CDR3 is TGTGCCAGCAGCGTCACAGCGGGGGTGGTGGATACGCAGTATTTT. It encodes CASSVTAGVVDTQYF. The V and J genes are TRBV9 and TRBJ2-3; TRBD2 agrees at 8 bases. CDR1 is SGDLS, CDR2 YYNGEE, per germline. V trimming: 2 bases; J trimming: 6 bases; junction bases outside the gene matches: 8. The CDR3 totals 15 residues. The whole variable domain, remainder taken from reference TRBV9 and TRBJ2-3, is DSGVTQTPKHLITATGQRVTLRCSPRSGDLSVYWYQQSLDQGLQFLIQYYNGEERAKGNILERFSAQQFPDLHSELNLSSLELGDSALYFCASSVTAGVVDTQYFGPGTRLTVL.

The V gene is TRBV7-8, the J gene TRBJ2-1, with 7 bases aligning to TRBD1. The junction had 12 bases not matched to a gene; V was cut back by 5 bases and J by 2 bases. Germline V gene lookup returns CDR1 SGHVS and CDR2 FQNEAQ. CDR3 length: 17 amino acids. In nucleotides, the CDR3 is TGTGCCAGCAGCCCTTTTTACAGGGGCCGACCCTACAATGAGCAGTTCTTC. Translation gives CASSPFYRGRPYNEQFF.

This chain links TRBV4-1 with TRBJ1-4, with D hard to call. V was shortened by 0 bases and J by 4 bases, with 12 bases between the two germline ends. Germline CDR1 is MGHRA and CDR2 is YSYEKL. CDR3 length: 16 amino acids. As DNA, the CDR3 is TGCGCCAGCAGCCAAGATCTTGGCCAGGTTAATGAAAAACTGTTTTTT. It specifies CASSQDLGQVNEKLFF.

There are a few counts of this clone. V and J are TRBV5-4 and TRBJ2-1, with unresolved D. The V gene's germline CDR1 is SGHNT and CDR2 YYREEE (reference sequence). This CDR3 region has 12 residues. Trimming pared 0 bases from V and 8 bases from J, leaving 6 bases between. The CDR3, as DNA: TGTGCCAGCAGCTTGGGTACGGATGAGCAGTTCTTC. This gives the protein CASSLGTDEQFF.

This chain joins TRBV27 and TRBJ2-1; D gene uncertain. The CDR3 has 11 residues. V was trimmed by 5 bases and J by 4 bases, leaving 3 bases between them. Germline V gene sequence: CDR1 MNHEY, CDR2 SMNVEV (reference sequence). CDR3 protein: CASSHYNEQFF. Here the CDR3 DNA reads TGTGCCAGCAGTCATTACAATGAGCAGTTCTTC.

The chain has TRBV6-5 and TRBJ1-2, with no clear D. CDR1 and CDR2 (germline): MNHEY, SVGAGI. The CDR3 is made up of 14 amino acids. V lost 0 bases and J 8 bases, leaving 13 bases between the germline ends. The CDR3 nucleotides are TGTGCCAGCAGTTACTCGATGGAGTCGTGGGGCTACACCTTC. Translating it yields CASSYSMESWGYTF.